The rows below give T cell receptor beta chains drawn from one sample of a study of cytomegalovirus exposure and HLA in healthy donors. Only in-frame clones appear in the TCRdb table, and some are missing; sequencing was by immunoSEQ multiplex PCR. The top ten clones hold about 1.5% of a sample with roughly 180,000 clones, 77% of them seen once. Source material: PBMCs. The receptors originated from a man between 18 and 29 years old in good health and CMV-seronegative. Each CDR3 is given with its conserved first and last residue. The order of the fields is D gene, J gene, V gene, clone size, CDR3 protein, CDR3 DNA. D genes are given only for firm matches. Not every row has a clone size; where given, it reads once, few, many or a size class.

D gene: -
J gene: TRBJ2-1
V gene: TRBV30
clone size: -
CDR3 protein: CAWSSHPRDEQFF
CDR3 DNA: TGTGCCTGGAGTAGTCACCCACGGGATGAGCAGTTCTTC

D gene: -
J gene: TRBJ1-3
V gene: TRBV9
clone size: -
CDR3 protein: CASSVGGFSGNTIYF
CDR3 DNA: TGTGCCAGCAGCGTAGGGGGCTTTTCTGGAAACACCATATATTTT

D gene: TRBD2
J gene: TRBJ2-2
V gene: TRBV6-1
clone size: -
CDR3 protein: CASSEGGSGSAGELFF
CDR3 DNA: TGTGCCAGCAGTGAAGGAGGTAGCGGGAGCGCCGGGGAGCTGTTTTTT

D gene: TRBD1
J gene: TRBJ2-4
V gene: TRBV9
clone size: -
CDR3 protein: CASSVGDGQGLYIQYF
CDR3 DNA: TGTGCCAGCAGCGTAGGGGACGGACAGGGGCTATACATTCAGTACTTC

D gene: TRBD1
J gene: TRBJ1-1
V gene: TRBV4-3
clone size: -
CDR3 protein: CASSQASTGVDTEAFF
CDR3 DNA: TGCGCCAGCAGCCAAGCTTCGACAGGGGTGGACACTGAAGCTTTCTTT

D gene: -
J gene: TRBJ1-2
V gene: TRBV9
clone size: -
CDR3 protein: CASSVESNSGYTF
CDR3 DNA: TGTGCCAGCAGCGTAGAGAGCAATTCAGGCTACACCTTC

D gene: TRBD1
J gene: TRBJ1-6
V gene: TRBV30
clone size: -
CDR3 protein: CAWSVGTADNSPLHF
CDR3 DNA: TGTGCCTGGAGTGTAGGGACAGCAGATAATTCACCCCTCCACTTT

D gene: TRBD2
J gene: TRBJ2-7
V gene: TRBV30
clone size: -
CDR3 protein: CAWSVGSGRAWQYF
CDR3 DNA: TGTGCCTGGAGTGTAGGTAGCGGGAGGGCCTGGCAGTACTTC

D gene: -
J gene: TRBJ2-4
V gene: TRBV4-2
clone size: -
CDR3 protein: CASSQEGGASTAKNIQYF
CDR3 DNA: TGTGCCAGCAGCCAAGAAGGCGGGGCTAGTACGGCCAAAAACATTCAGTACTTC

D gene: -
J gene: TRBJ1-2
V gene: TRBV4-2
clone size: few
CDR3 protein: CASSHTGSNYGYTF
CDR3 DNA: TGTGCCAGCAGCCACACAGGGTCTAACTATGGCTACACCTTC

D gene: TRBD2
J gene: TRBJ2-1
V gene: TRBV7-9
clone size: -
CDR3 protein: CASSLVWTSGDEQFF
CDR3 DNA: TGTGCCAGCAGCTTAGTTTGGACTAGCGGTGATGAGCAGTTCTTC

D gene: -
J gene: TRBJ2-7
V gene: TRBV5-4
clone size: -
CDR3 protein: CASSEGREYEQYF
CDR3 DNA: TGTGCCAGTTCGGAGGGCCGAGAATACGAGCAGTACTTC

D gene: -
J gene: TRBJ1-1
V gene: TRBV6-1
clone size: few
CDR3 protein: CASSLTGNTEAFF
CDR3 DNA: TGTGCCAGCAGCTTGACAGGGAACACTGAAGCTTTCTTT

D gene: TRBD1
J gene: TRBJ1-4
V gene: TRBV4-3
clone size: few
CDR3 protein: CASSHSTGGVNEKLFF
CDR3 DNA: TGCGCCAGCAGCCATAGTACAGGGGGTGTTAATGAAAAACTGTTTTTT

D gene: -
J gene: TRBJ2-1
V gene: TRBV2
clone size: -
CDR3 protein: CASSSGTRLQFF
CDR3 DNA: TGTGCCAGCAGTTCCGGGACTCGGCTTCAGTTCTTC

D gene: TRBD1
J gene: TRBJ2-7
V gene: TRBV29-1
clone size: -
CDR3 protein: CSVVASGTGHYEQYF
CDR3 DNA: TGCAGCGTTGTCGCGTCCGGGACAGGGCACTACGAGCAGTACTTC

D gene: -
J gene: TRBJ2-1
V gene: TRBV4-3
clone size: once
CDR3 protein: CASSQDGHGDFYYNEQFF
CDR3 DNA: TGCGCCAGCAGCCAAGATGGTCATGGGGACTTTTATTACAATGAGCAGTTCTTC

D gene: TRBD1
J gene: TRBJ2-5
V gene: TRBV5-1
clone size: -
CDR3 protein: CASSSTGAETQYF
CDR3 DNA: TGCGCCAGCAGCTCGACAGGGGCAGAGACCCAGTACTTC

D gene: TRBD1
J gene: TRBJ1-2
V gene: TRBV11-2
clone size: -
CDR3 protein: CASSSLGQRIANYGYTF
CDR3 DNA: TGTGCCAGCAGCTCCCTGGGACAGAGAATAGCTAACTATGGCTACACCTTC

D gene: TRBD2
J gene: TRBJ2-5
V gene: TRBV7-2
clone size: -
CDR3 protein: CASSTKTSGGKTQYF
CDR3 DNA: TGTGCCAGCAGCACGAAGACTAGCGGGGGCAAGACCCAGTACTTC

D gene: TRBD1
J gene: TRBJ1-4
V gene: TRBV27
clone size: -
CDR3 protein: CASSSPGQGAEKLFF
CDR3 DNA: TGTGCCAGCAGTTCCCCGGGACAGGGGGCTGAAAAACTGTTTTTT

D gene: TRBD1
J gene: TRBJ1-2
V gene: TRBV5-4
clone size: once
CDR3 protein: CASSSVGQGGYGYTF
CDR3 DNA: TGTGCCAGCAGCTCCGTTGGACAGGGAGGCTATGGCTACACCTTC

D gene: TRBD1
J gene: TRBJ1-5
V gene: TRBV18
clone size: -
CDR3 protein: CASSPSKDREQPQHF
CDR3 DNA: TGTGCCAGCTCACCTTCCAAAGACAGGGAACAGCCCCAGCATTTT

D gene: TRBD2
J gene: TRBJ2-1
V gene: TRBV19
clone size: -
CDR3 protein: CASRISTGTIGNEQFF
CDR3 DNA: TGTGCCAGTAGAATTAGCACCGGGACTATCGGCAATGAGCAGTTCTTC

D gene: -
J gene: TRBJ1-4
V gene: TRBV4-3
clone size: -
CDR3 protein: CASSQGHPTNEKLFF
CDR3 DNA: TGCGCCAGCAGCCAGGGACACCCAACTAATGAAAAACTGTTTTTT

D gene: -
J gene: TRBJ2-5
V gene: TRBV7-2
clone size: -
CDR3 protein: CASSFSLTGQETQYF
CDR3 DNA: TGTGCCAGCAGCTTTTCACTGACTGGGCAAGAGACCCAGTACTTC

D gene: -
J gene: TRBJ2-1
V gene: TRBV25-1
clone size: -
CDR3 protein: CASSVNNEQFF
CDR3 DNA: TGTGCCAGCAGTGTAAACAATGAGCAGTTCTTC

D gene: -
J gene: TRBJ2-1
V gene: TRBV30
clone size: -
CDR3 protein: CAWSDGSSYNEQFF
CDR3 DNA: TGTGCCTGGAGTGATGGGAGCTCCTACAATGAGCAGTTCTTC

D gene: -
J gene: TRBJ2-5
V gene: TRBV6-5
clone size: -
CDR3 protein: CASSYQGGAETQYF
CDR3 DNA: TGTGCCAGCAGTTACCAGGGCGGGGCAGAGACCCAGTACTTC

D gene: -
J gene: TRBJ2-7
V gene: TRBV19
clone size: -
CDR3 protein: CASSRRPTYEQYF
CDR3 DNA: TGTGCCAGTAGTCGCAGGCCCACCTACGAGCAGTACTTC

D gene: -
J gene: TRBJ1-4
V gene: TRBV18
clone size: once
CDR3 protein: CASCPGLAEKLFF
CDR3 DNA: TGTGCCAGCTGTCCGGGACTGGCGGAAAAACTGTTTTTT

D gene: TRBD1
J gene: TRBJ1-1
V gene: TRBV19
clone size: -
CDR3 protein: CASSLGQGGPEAFF
CDR3 DNA: TGTGCCAGTAGTCTAGGACAGGGGGGTCCTGAAGCTTTCTTT

D gene: -
J gene: TRBJ1-6
V gene: TRBV2
clone size: once
CDR3 protein: CASSSHPGSPLHF
CDR3 DNA: TGTGCCTCGTCATCCCACCCGGGGTCACCCCTCCACTTT

D gene: -
J gene: TRBJ2-3
V gene: TRBV25-1
clone size: -
CDR3 protein: CASSDSIGGRFTDTQYF
CDR3 DNA: TGTGCCAGCAGTGATAGTATAGGGGGACGGTTCACAGATACGCAGTATTTT

D gene: TRBD1
J gene: TRBJ1-2
V gene: TRBV5-4
clone size: few
CDR3 protein: CASSLAGGHHGYTF
CDR3 DNA: TGTGCCAGCAGCTTGGCAGGGGGGCACCATGGCTACACCTTC

D gene: TRBD2
J gene: TRBJ2-7
V gene: TRBV19
clone size: -
CDR3 protein: CASSTTSGSYEQYF
CDR3 DNA: TGTGCCAGTAGTACGACTAGCGGCTCCTACGAGCAGTACTTC

D gene: -
J gene: TRBJ2-5
V gene: TRBV6-6
clone size: -
CDR3 protein: CASRSTLLGTQYF
CDR3 DNA: TGTGCCAGCAGAAGTACCCTGCTAGGGACCCAGTACTTC

D gene: TRBD1
J gene: TRBJ2-2
V gene: TRBV6-5
clone size: -
CDR3 protein: CASSLQGVNTGELFF
CDR3 DNA: TGTGCCAGCAGTTTGCAGGGGGTAAACACCGGGGAGCTGTTTTTT

D gene: -
J gene: TRBJ1-5
V gene: TRBV19
clone size: -
CDR3 protein: CASSIQQLYSNQPQHF
CDR3 DNA: TGTGCCAGTAGTATACAACAGCTGTATAGCAATCAGCCCCAGCATTTT

D gene: -
J gene: TRBJ2-7
V gene: TRBV5-1
clone size: -
CDR3 protein: CASSLDGSSYEQYF
CDR3 DNA: TGCGCCAGCAGCTTGGACGGGAGCTCCTACGAGCAGTACTTC

D gene: TRBD2
J gene: TRBJ2-7
V gene: TRBV29-1
clone size: -
CDR3 protein: CSVEGTSGGTYEQYF
CDR3 DNA: TGCAGCGTTGAAGGGACTAGCGGAGGTACCTACGAGCAGTACTTC

D gene: -
J gene: TRBJ2-7
V gene: TRBV6-1
clone size: -
CDR3 protein: CASSEPSTSSYEQYF
CDR3 DNA: TGTGCCAGCAGTGAACCCTCAACTTCCTCCTACGAGCAGTACTTC

D gene: -
J gene: TRBJ2-2
V gene: TRBV25-1
clone size: few
CDR3 protein: CASSDDRRNTGELFF
CDR3 DNA: TGTGCCAGCAGTGATGACAGGCGGAACACCGGGGAGCTGTTTTTT

D gene: TRBD2
J gene: TRBJ2-3
V gene: TRBV7-2
clone size: few
CDR3 protein: CASSLQAGPSTDTQYF
CDR3 DNA: TGTGCCAGCAGCTTACAAGCGGGGCCTAGCACAGATACGCAGTATTTT

D gene: TRBD2
J gene: TRBJ2-6
V gene: TRBV27
clone size: -
CDR3 protein: CASSSRGGWSAFSGANVLTF
CDR3 DNA: TGTGCCAGCAGTTCCCGGGGGGGGTGGAGCGCATTCTCTGGGGCCAACGTCCTGACTTTC

D gene: TRBD2
J gene: TRBJ2-1
V gene: TRBV7-9
clone size: -
CDR3 protein: CASSYSGLALGQFF
CDR3 DNA: TGTGCCAGCAGCTATTCAGGACTAGCCCTGGGGCAGTTCTTC

D gene: -
J gene: TRBJ2-7
V gene: TRBV2
clone size: -
CDR3 protein: CASQLNEQYF
CDR3 DNA: TGTGCCAGCCAACTTAACGAGCAGTACTTC

D gene: -
J gene: TRBJ1-6
V gene: TRBV7-8
clone size: -
CDR3 protein: CASSFGAFGSPLHF
CDR3 DNA: TGTGCCAGCAGCTTTGGGGCCTTTGGGTCACCCCTCCACTTT

D gene: -
J gene: TRBJ1-3
V gene: TRBV7-6
clone size: -
CDR3 protein: CASSSGGRPGESRISSGNTIYF
CDR3 DNA: TGTGCCAGCAGCTCCGGGGGGCGACCAGGGGAGTCCAGAATAAGCTCTGGAAACACCATATATTTT

D gene: TRBD1
J gene: TRBJ2-7
V gene: TRBV30
clone size: -
CDR3 protein: CAWRARDREGEQYF
CDR3 DNA: TGTGCCTGGAGGGCCCGGGACAGGGAAGGCGAGCAGTACTTC

D gene: -
J gene: TRBJ1-2
V gene: TRBV6-4
clone size: -
CDR3 protein: CASSSNTGLDGYTF
CDR3 DNA: TGTGCCAGCAGCTCTAATACAGGGTTAGACGGCTACACCTTC

D gene: -
J gene: TRBJ2-1
V gene: TRBV27
clone size: -
CDR3 protein: CASSLWTTRDEQFF
CDR3 DNA: TGTGCCAGCAGTTTATGGACTACCCGGGATGAGCAGTTCTTC

D gene: -
J gene: TRBJ1-5
V gene: TRBV5-4
clone size: few
CDR3 protein: CASSLQGTAQPQHF
CDR3 DNA: TGTGCCAGCAGCTTGCAGGGGACGGCTCAGCCCCAGCATTTT

D gene: -
J gene: TRBJ2-3
V gene: TRBV2
clone size: -
CDR3 protein: CASSRLVDTQYF
CDR3 DNA: TGTGCCAGCAGTCGACTAGTAGATACGCAGTATTTT

D gene: TRBD2
J gene: TRBJ2-3
V gene: TRBV5-1
clone size: -
CDR3 protein: CASSFTAGRDTQYF
CDR3 DNA: TGCGCCAGCAGCTTTACAGCGGGGAGAGATACGCAGTATTTT